This T cell receptor beta chain was sequenced in a study of beta chain features in type 1 diabetes. Expressed TCRB transcripts were sequenced after all isolated RNA was converted to cDNA. Clones were sequenced by immunoSEQ multiplex PCR, and TCRdb holds only the in-frame ones, with some missing. The sample has roughly 290,000 clones, 8% seen once; the top ten hold approximately 0.99%. The study's findings and limits: Shorter TCRB CDR3s, moderately but significantly so, were found in Type 1 diabetes patients in all four CD4+ subsets. A PCR bias possibly favoring shorter templates would apply equally to patients and controls. A closer apparent resemblance between naive, central memory and Treg TCRB repertoires was seen in patients than in healthy donors.

CDR1 is SQVTM and CDR2 is ANQGSEA in the germline V gene. V was pared by 6 bases and J by 0 bases, with 20 bases of the junction left unmatched. The CDR3 is 19 residues long. As to this clone: Its antigen is currently unknown.

It was via CD45RO/CCR7/CD25/CD127/CD95/CD27 that CD4+ naive, central memory, regulatory and stem cell-like memory cells were sorted. This chain uses TRBV29-1 with TRBJ2-3, with 8 bases lining up with TRBD1. The TCR comes from a woman between 18 and 30 years old in good health. The sequencing input was central memory CD4+ T cells from blood. CDR3 loop: CSVWGRPGTGKLSTDTQYF. For the CDR3, the DNA is TGCAGCGTGTGGGGGCGTCCCGGGACAGGAAAATTAAGCACAGATACGCAGTATTTT.